Shown below are 26 T cell receptor beta chains from a single sample sequenced in a study of identical twins (dated by TCRdb to the mid-2010s). Library preparation was by 5' RACE. Sequencing used an Illumina HiSeq 2000. In-frame beta chains were kept once TCRdb had trimmed the public reads at Q25 with fastp and called clones with MiXCR. Each CDR3 protein appears once, grouped with its most common genes and DNA. The sample table lists some 690,000 distinct CDR3 sequences, 21% of them with a count of one. The ten largest make up roughly 4.3% of the sample. These records were also assigned to another study, of T cells expressing NK-cell markers.

Sequencing was done on a sample of PBMCs. The receptor set was obtained from a woman aged 18-30 years in good health.

This chain uses TRBV5-1 with TRBJ2-7; no firm D call. The CDR3 length is 15 residues. The V end was cut by 2 bases, the J end by 0 bases, with 12 bases between. Germline V gene sequence: CDR1 SGHRS, CDR2 YFSETQ. The CDR3 region is CASSLGKGVSYEQYF. The CDR3 DNA reads TGCGCCAGCAGCTTAGGGAAAGGAGTCTCCTACGAGCAGTACTTC.

The V gene is TRBV10-3, the J gene TRBJ2-1, with D possibly matching TRBD2 (5 bases). V lost 8 bases, J lost 8 bases, and 13 bases lay in between. Germline CDR1 and CDR2: ENHRY and SYGVKD. This CDR3 is built from 12 residues. The CDR3 nucleotides are TGTGCCATCCGAGGGCAGCAGGATGAGCAGTTCTTC. It is translated as CAIRGQQDEQFF.

V is TRBV12-3 or TRBV12-4 and J is TRBJ1-1, with D perhaps TRBD1 (6 bases). CDR3 length equals 17 residues. Trimming stripped 1 base from V and 0 bases from J, with 15 bases between. CDR3 sequence: CASSLGSGALMNTEAFF. The CDR3 coding sequence is TGTGCCAGCAGTTTAGGATCGGGGGCACTTATGAACACTGAAGCTTTCTTT.

This clonotype was observed a few times. This sequence joins TRBV6-1 and TRBJ2-6, with 8 bases that match TRBD1. The V gene's germline CDR1 is MNHNS and CDR2 SASEGT. The trim removed 5 bases at V and 4 bases at J, leaving 13 bases unmatched. This CDR3 contains 18 residues. CDR3 in DNA: TGTGCCAGCAGTCGGAGGACAGGGTGGATAAGCGGGGCCAACGTCCTGACTTTC. The encoded protein is CASSRRTGWISGANVLTF.

This clonotype appeared a few times. CDR3 DNA: TGCAGTGCTAGAGATAACACGGAAGAGCAGTACTTC. Encoded protein: CSARDNTEEQYF. The J gene is TRBJ2-7, the V gene TRBV20-1; D uncertain. The CDR3 runs 12 residues. The germline gives CDR1 DFQATT, CDR2 SNEGSKA (reference sequence). Between the trimmed V and J ends, which lost 0 bases and 7 bases, there was a span of 10 bases.

The genes are TRBV27 and TRBJ1-2; no clear D. There are 15 residues in the CDR3. Germline CDR1 is MNHEY and CDR2 is SMNVEV (reference sequence). V lost 7 bases to trimming and J lost 0 bases, with 15 bases between them. DNA of the CDR3: TGTGCCAGCACAATAGAGGGAGGAGCTAACTATGGCTACACCTTC. This sequence encodes CASTIEGGANYGYTF.

The table lists this clonotype with a few counts. The rearrangement uses TRBV9 and TRBJ2-2; no definite D call. The V and J ends lost 4 bases and 2 bases respectively, with 12 bases between them. The CDR3 runs 15 residues. Germline values: CDR1 SGDLS, CDR2 YYNGEE. CDR3 region: CASSSNIGNTGELFF. The CDR3 DNA is TGTGCCAGCAGCTCAAACATCGGAAACACCGGGGAGCTGTTTTTT.

This chain joins TRBV7-8 and TRBJ2-1; D is unclear. V lost 5 bases and J 8 bases, leaving 13 bases between the germline ends. The CDR3 loop spans 13 amino acids. Germline V gene data show CDR1 as SGHVS and CDR2 as FQNEAQ. The CDR3: CASSLSGWDEQFF. CDR3 nucleotide sequence: TGTGCCAGCAGCCTCTCCGGTTGGGATGAGCAGTTCTTC.

Only a few counts were recorded for this clonotype. Here the CDR3 reads CSATSALAGGTNEQFF. The CDR3, as DNA: TGCAGTGCTACATCGGCCCTAGCGGGGGGTACCAATGAGCAGTTCTTC. The rearrangement links TRBV20-1 to TRBJ2-1; 11 bases are shared with TRBD2. Per the germline V gene, CDR1 is DFQATT and CDR2 is SNEGSKA (reference sequence). CDR3 length: 16 amino acids. V was clipped by 4 bases and J by 6 bases; unmatched bases: 11.

The chain recombines TRBV9 with TRBJ2-5; 14 nucleotides line up with TRBD2. The CDR3 contains 17 residues. Looked up from germline, CDR1 is SGDLS and CDR2 is YYNGEE. After removal of 4 bases from V and 3 bases from J, the junction contained 8 bases not matched to a gene. CDR3 residues: CASSPRTSGRWEETQYF. DNA of the CDR3: TGTGCCAGCAGCCCCCGGACTAGCGGGAGGTGGGAAGAGACCCAGTACTTC.

This clonotype was seen at least ten times. The V call is TRBV5-6, the J call TRBJ1-1; a possible D gene is TRBD1 (5 bases). The CDR3 is made up of 13 amino acids. Trimming cost V 2 bases and J 6 bases, with 11 bases left between them. Germline loops: CDR1 SGHDT, CDR2 YYEEEE. The CDR3 is CASSLSGYAEAFF. The DNA of the CDR3 is TGTGCCAGCAGCTTATCAGGGTACGCTGAAGCTTTCTTT.

This clonotype showed up many times. The chain recombines TRBV29-1 with TRBJ2-3; D is undetermined. The CDR3 length is 14 residues. V was cut by 4 bases and J by 3 bases, with 14 bases left in between. CDR1 and CDR2 (germline): SQVTM, ANQGSEA. CDR3 in amino acids: CSVGSRLSTDTQYF. The CDR3 nucleotides read TGCAGCGTTGGGTCTCGGTTGTCGACAGATACGCAGTATTTT.

In this sample, this clonotype turned up a few times. The V call is TRBV4-2, the J call TRBJ2-1, with 8 bases aligning to TRBD2. The V gene end was trimmed by 6 bases and the J gene end by 0 bases; junction bases not matched to a gene: 1. The CDR3 covers 14 residues. CDR1 and CDR2 from the germline V gene are LGHNA and YNFKEQ. DNA for the CDR3: TGTGCCAGCAGAAGCGGGGGCTCCTACAATGAGCAGTTCTTC. Translated, it gives CASRSGGSYNEQFF.

This clonotype was found many times. The chain has TRBV9 and TRBJ2-1; D may be TRBD2 (5 bases). CDR1 is SGDLS and CDR2 is YYNGEE in the germline V gene. V dropped 0 bases and J dropped 11 bases, with 9 bases sitting between them. This CDR3 has 12 amino acids. The CDR3 nucleotides read TGTGCCAGCAGCGTAGATCCGGGGAAGCAGTTCTTC. Its translation is CASSVDPGKQFF.

V usage is TRBV5-5 and J usage is TRBJ1-2; TRBD1 aligns across 7 bases. CDR1 and CDR2 (germline): SGHKS, YYEKEE (reference sequence). The CDR3 runs to 14 residues. Trimming cost V 6 bases and J 5 bases; bases outside gene matches: 10. CDR3 amino acids: CASTTTRQGYGYTF. The CDR3 region has the DNA TGTGCCAGCACCACGACTCGACAGGGATATGGCTACACCTTC.

This chain joins TRBV20-1 and TRBJ2-7; tentatively, D is TRBD1 or TRBD2 (5 bases each). The CDR3 has 15 amino acids. Germline V gene sequence: CDR1 DFQATT, CDR2 SNEGSKA (reference sequence). The V and J ends lost 4 bases and 4 bases respectively, with 20 bases between them. CDR3 coding DNA: TGCAGTGCTATAGTACTGGACACCGAGGGGTACGAGCAGTACTTC. This sequence encodes CSAIVLDTEGYEQYF.

This clonotype was seen only a few times. The chain joins TRBV7-2 to TRBJ1-5, with D perhaps TRBD1 (5 bases). Germline assignment: CDR1 SGHTA and CDR2 FQGNSA. The CDR3 spans 15 residues. Trimming cost V 3 bases and J 4 bases, with 13 bases left between them. CDR3 sequence: CASSFYQGINQPQHF. In DNA, the CDR3 is TGTGCCAGCAGCTTTTACCAGGGAATTAATCAGCCCCAGCATTTT.

The chain links TRBV6-2 or TRBV6-3 to TRBJ2-1, with 11 bases lining up with TRBD2. The V and J ends lost 5 bases and 2 bases, in that order; junction bases with no gene match: 5. Germline V gene lookup returns CDR1 MNHEY and CDR2 SVGEGT. The CDR3 consists of 16 residues. The CDR3 bases are TGTGCCAGCAGTCCTCTAGCGGGGGGTGCCTACAATGAGCAGTTCTTC. Encoded protein: CASSPLAGGAYNEQFF.

V and J are TRBV20-1 and TRBJ2-5, with 8 bases that match TRBD1. The CDR3 runs 13 residues. CDR1 is DFQATT and CDR2 is SNEGSKA in the germline V gene (reference sequence). With V trimmed by 5 bases and J by 5 bases, 7 bases remained unmatched. CDR3 DNA sequence: TGCAGTGCTGCGACAGGGGCGGAGGAGACCCAGTACTTC. Translated, it gives CSAATGAEETQYF.

This clonotype has a single count. This sequence joins TRBV20-1 and TRBJ1-3; D is uncertain. The CDR3 runs 12 residues. Germline V CDR1 and CDR2: DFQATT, SNEGSKA (reference sequence). Trimming removed 1 base from V and 4 bases from J, with 5 bases in between. The CDR3 is CSARVRGNTIYF. The CDR3 DNA sequence: TGCAGTGCTAGAGTCCGGGGAAACACCATATATTTT.

The table lists this clonotype with a count of one. The chain recombines TRBV10-3 with TRBJ2-2, with 8 bases lining up with TRBD2. V shed 10 bases and J 1 base; nucleotides not matched to a gene: 11. CDR3 length equals 16 residues. Germline values: CDR1 ENHRY, CDR2 SYGVKD. In DNA form, the CDR3 reads TGTGCCAGCCGGGCAGCGGGGGCCAAGAACACCGGGGAGCTGTTTTTT. Translated, it gives CASRAAGAKNTGELFF.

This clonotype has only a few counts. J is TRBJ2-5 and V is TRBV29-1; unclear D gene. CDR1 SQVTM and CDR2 ANQGSEA come from the germline V gene. The CDR3 covers 10 residues. Trimming left V 6 bases short and J 2 bases short, with 4 bases between. CDR3 coding DNA: TGCAGCGTATTACAAGAGACCCAGTACTTC. Protein product: CSVLQETQYF.

This clonotype was seen only a few times. The V gene is TRBV12-3 or TRBV12-4, the J gene TRBJ1-3, with TRBD1 as a possible D gene (5 bases). With 4 bases removed from V and 1 base from J, the gap between germline ends came to 11 bases. CDR3 size: 15 residues. The CDR3 DNA reads TGTGCCAGCAGTTACTATCCAGGGTCTGGAAACACCATATATTTT. Translation gives CASSYYPGSGNTIYF.

V and J are TRBV10-3 and TRBJ1-1; D not certain. The CDR3 spans 14 residues. Deletions cut 1 base from V and 0 bases from J, with 6 bases between. Germline-derived CDR1 and CDR2 are ENHRY and SYGVKD. The CDR3 loop is CAISEFRMNTEAFF. In DNA form, the CDR3 reads TGTGCCATCAGTGAGTTTAGGATGAACACTGAAGCTTTCTTT.

This clonotype turned up a few times. CDR3 DNA sequence: TGTGCCGCGACCCCCTCTGGGGCCGGGGGGGGCTACACCTTC. This codes for CAATPSGAGGGYTF. The rearrangement uses TRBV6-1 and TRBJ1-2; weak D call: TRBD1 (5 bases). Looked up from germline, CDR1 is MNHNS and CDR2 is SASEGT. The CDR3 has 14 amino acids. V was shortened by 11 bases and J by 8 bases, with 24 bases between the two germline ends.

This clonotype has more than one count but fewer than ten. The J gene is TRBJ2-3, the V gene TRBV10-3; D is undetermined. The CDR3 length is 12 residues. Between the trimmed V and J ends, which lost 7 bases and 6 bases, there was a span of 11 bases. Germline CDR1 ENHRY, CDR2 SYGVKD. In nucleotides, the CDR3 is TGTGCCATCACGGGTGAGGTGGATACGCAGTATTTT. Amino acid sequence: CAITGEVDTQYF.